This section outlines one T cell receptor (beta chain) sequence together with its context. Its specificity is unknown. Primers included in the PCR were 60 Vbeta and 13 Jbeta primers. TCRdb keeps only in-frame clones here, not all; method: immunoSEQ multiplex PCR. Of more than 50,000 clones listed, approximately 85% are singletons. This specimen belongs to a study of cytomegalovirus exposure and HLA in healthy donors. Whole-study results and caveats: Beyond CMV serostatus, there was no information to go on about immune exposure. A missense variant in DCLRE1C was later tied to TCR beta V- and J-gene trimming. Analyses of presence/absence relied on an assumption of roughly uniform sequencing depth across donors. Most TCR beta V segments were productive about 87% or about 30% of the time in an earlier analysis.

The CDR3 runs to 19 residues. J lost 4 bases, V lost 7 bases, and 21 bases had no gene match. Germline CDR1 SGHNT, CDR2 YYREEE (reference sequence). This TCR was recovered from a female donor in good health and CMV-seronegative. The sequenced sample was PBMCs. V usage is TRBV5-4 and J usage is TRBJ2-3; 10 bases agree with TRBD2. In DNA, the CDR3 is TGTGCCAGCGCCGGGTTGGGGGGCACCGGGACTAGCGTATCAGATACGCAGTATTTT. Protein sequence: CASAGLGGTGTSVSDTQYF.